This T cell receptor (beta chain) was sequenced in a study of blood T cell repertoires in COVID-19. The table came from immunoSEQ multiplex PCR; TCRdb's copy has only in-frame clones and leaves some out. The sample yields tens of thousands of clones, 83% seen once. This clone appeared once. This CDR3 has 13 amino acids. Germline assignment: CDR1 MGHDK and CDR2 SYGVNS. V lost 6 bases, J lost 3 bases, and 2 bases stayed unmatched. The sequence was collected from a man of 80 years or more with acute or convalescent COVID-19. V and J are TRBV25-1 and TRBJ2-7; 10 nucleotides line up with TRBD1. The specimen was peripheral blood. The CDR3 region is CASRGTGVYEQYF. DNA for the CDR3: TGTGCCAGCAGAGGGACAGGGGTCTACGAGCAGTACTTC.